The 24 T cell receptor beta chains reported below all come from one sample, sequenced in a study of blood T cell repertoires in COVID-19. Here immunoSEQ multiplex PCR was the method, and the copy in TCRdb shows in-frame clones only, minus some. Among under 350,000 clones listed, approximately 89% were seen once. Sequencing input: peripheral blood. The receptors shown here come from a woman aged 25-40 years with COVID-19, enrolled during active disease.

This chain joins TRBV7-6 and TRBJ2-3; 10 bases agree with TRBD2. J was trimmed by 0 bases and V by 4 bases; bases with no gene match: 7. Germline values: CDR1 SGHVS, CDR2 FNYEAQ. This CDR3 has 17 amino acids. The DNA of the CDR3 is TGTGCCAGCAGCTCCCTAGCGGGGGCGTCTAGCACAGATACGCAGTATTTT. Translating it yields CASSSLAGASSTDTQYF.

This chain uses TRBV5-1 with TRBJ1-2; 7 bases match TRBD1. The CDR3 is 16 residues long. Per the germline V gene, CDR1 is SGHRS and CDR2 is YFSETQ. The trim removed 2 bases at V and 7 bases at J, leaving 14 bases unmatched. CDR3: CASSLDVGKGASGYTF. In DNA, the CDR3 is TGCGCCAGCAGCTTAGATGTCGGGAAGGGGGCATCTGGCTACACCTTC.

This chain joins TRBV4-2 and TRBJ1-4; unclear D gene. This CDR3 comprises 16 residues. V shed 0 bases and J shed 6 bases, with 14 bases lying between them. Germline assignment: CDR1 LGHNA and CDR2 YNFKEQ. The CDR3 nucleotides read TGTGCCAGCAGCCAAGAATTACAAGGAGCGGATGAAAAACTGTTTTTT. It encodes CASSQELQGADEKLFF.

V is TRBV6-5 and J is TRBJ2-3; 7 nucleotides align to TRBD2. The CDR3 spans 14 residues. V trimming: 6 bases; J trimming: 2 bases; junction bases outside the gene matches: 5. CDR1 and CDR2 (germline): MNHEY, SVGAGI. The CDR3 DNA is TGTGCCAGCAGACCTAGGGACTACACAGATACGCAGTATTTT. Protein sequence: CASRPRDYTDTQYF.

The chain links TRBV6-5 to TRBJ1-2; 8 bases line up with TRBD1. CDR1 MNHEY and CDR2 SVGAGI come from the germline V gene. This CDR3 is 13 amino acids long. Losses at the gene ends were 6 bases for V and 3 bases for J; bases not matched to a gene: 3. DNA for the CDR3: TGTGCCAGCAGAGGGACAGGAGACTATGGCTACACCTTC. Translation gives CASRGTGDYGYTF.

This rearrangement joins TRBV19 to TRBJ2-5, with TRBD2 matching 11 bases. CDR3 length: 17 residues. V shed 5 bases, J shed 5 bases, and the junction held 13 bases outside the gene matches. Per the germline V gene, CDR1 is LNHDA and CDR2 is SQIVND (reference sequence). CDR3 bases: TGTGCCAGTAGTTACACCAGCTCGGGACTAGCGGAGGAGACCCAGTACTTC. This translates into CASSYTSSGLAEETQYF.

For the CDR3, the DNA is TGTGCCAGCAGGGACAGGGGTGATTATGGCTACACCTTC. Translation: CASRDRGDYGYTF. The chain joins TRBV28 to TRBJ1-2; TRBD1 matches at 9 bases. V was pared by 6 bases and J by 5 bases, with 4 bases of the junction left unmatched. Germline loops: CDR1 MDHEN, CDR2 SYDVKM. The CDR3 consists of 13 residues.

V is TRBV30 and J is TRBJ1-2; 7 positions match TRBD1. The V gene's germline CDR1 is GTSNPN and CDR2 SVGIG (reference sequence). This CDR3 has 11 residues. The V and J ends lost 7 bases and 6 bases, in that order; junction bases with no gene match: 5. The CDR3 coding sequence is TGTGCCTTGGGACAGTACGATGGCTACACCTTC. It encodes CALGQYDGYTF.

In this sample, this clone turned up once. The genes are TRBV14 and TRBJ2-5; D possibly corresponds to TRBD2 (7 bases). Germline CDR1 is SGHDN and CDR2 is FVKESK. This CDR3 region has 17 residues. V was pared by 5 bases and J by 0 bases, with 19 bases between. CDR3 in amino acids: CASSVVWGGRNQETQYF. In nucleotides, the CDR3 is TGTGCCAGCAGCGTCGTTTGGGGGGGGCGAAACCAAGAGACCCAGTACTTC.

This clone was seen a single time. The chain couples TRBV30 to TRBJ2-1; a weak D match, TRBD2 (7 bases). Germline V gene lookup returns CDR1 GTSNPN and CDR2 SVGIG (reference sequence). The CDR3 is made up of 14 amino acids. V lost 5 bases and J 9 bases, leaving 20 bases between the germline ends. The CDR3 loop reads CAWGRAGAKSEQFF. The CDR3 DNA is TGTGCCTGGGGGCGTGCGGGGGCCAAGAGTGAGCAGTTCTTC.

The chain carries TRBV6-2 or TRBV6-3 and TRBJ1-5; 7 positions agree with TRBD1. The germline CDR1 and CDR2 sequences are MNHEY and SVGEGT. The CDR3 totals 15 residues. The J segment lost 4 bases and the V segment lost 6 bases, leaving 9 bases of the junction unmatched. The CDR3 reads CASSSRDRMNQPQHF. CDR3 bases: TGTGCCAGCAGCTCTCGGGACAGAATGAATCAGCCCCAGCATTTT.

The V call is TRBV6-5, the J call TRBJ1-2, with D tentatively TRBD1 (6 bases). Germline V CDR1 and CDR2: MNHEY, SVGAGI. V lost 1 base, J lost 1 base, and 10 bases lay in between. The CDR3 extends over 15 amino acids. Written as DNA, the CDR3 is TGTGCCAGCAGTTACTGGGGGGGACATAACTATGGCTACACCTTC. Translating gives CASSYWGGHNYGYTF.

The DNA of the CDR3 is TGTGCCAGCCTCGCGGGTTACTCCTACAATGAGCAGTTCTTC. Protein product: CASLAGYSYNEQFF. This rearrangement joins TRBV6-5 to TRBJ2-1, with D maybe TRBD2 (5 bases). This CDR3 spans 14 amino acids. Germline V gene sequence: CDR1 MNHEY, CDR2 SVGAGI. Trimming removed 8 bases from V and 0 bases from J, with 11 bases in between.

The chain recombines TRBV9 with TRBJ1-2, with a tentative D call TRBD1 (6 bases). Trimming removed 3 bases from V and 4 bases from J, with 19 bases in between. Germline V gene lookup returns CDR1 SGDLS and CDR2 YYNGEE. The CDR3 spans 16 residues. This chain's CDR3 is CASSGAAGGLSYGYTF. The DNA for the CDR3 is TGTGCCAGCAGCGGCGCGGCCGGGGGGCTTAGCTATGGCTACACCTTC.

This chain uses TRBV19 with TRBJ2-3, with TRBD1 matching over 7 bases. Unmatched junction bases numbered 8, after V lost 5 bases and J lost 6 bases. This CDR3 has 14 amino acids. Germline V gives CDR1 LNHDA, CDR2 SQIVND (reference sequence). CDR3: CASSPLRTGDTQYF. CDR3 nucleotide sequence: TGTGCCAGTAGTCCACTTAGGACAGGTGATACGCAGTATTTT. The full variable domain, rest sourced from reference TRBV19 and TRBJ2-3, is DGGITQSPKYLFRKEGQNVTLSCEQNLNHDAMYWYRQDPGQGLRLIYYSQIVNDFQKGDIAEGYSVSREKKESFPLTVTSAQKNPTAFYLCASSPLRTGDTQYFGPGTRLTVL.

This clone was recorded once. The genes are TRBV6-5 and TRBJ1-1; D is possibly TRBD1 (6 bases). This CDR3 comprises 13 residues. Germline CDR1 is MNHEY and CDR2 is SVGAGI. Trimming took 4 bases from V and 9 from J, leaving 15 bases between them. The CDR3 spells CASSSLGGGQAFF. For the CDR3, the DNA is TGTGCCAGCAGTTCTCTCGGCGGGGGGCAAGCTTTCTTT.

The rearrangement uses TRBV28 and TRBJ1-2; weak D call: TRBD1 (6 bases). Germline loops: CDR1 MDHEN, CDR2 SYDVKM. V gave up 2 bases and J gave up 5 bases, with 12 bases separating them. The CDR3 contains 14 residues. This chain's CDR3 is CASSLRGARYGYTF. The DNA for the CDR3 is TGTGCCAGCAGTTTACGGGGGGCGCGGTATGGCTACACCTTC.

This clone was detected only a few times. The chain joins TRBV12-3 or TRBV12-4 to TRBJ1-2; 7 bases map to TRBD1. The CDR3 totals 13 residues. The J segment lost 8 bases and the V segment lost 2 bases, leaving 5 bases of the junction unmatched. The CDR3 sequence: CASSLQGVGGYTF. The CDR3 DNA is TGTGCCAGCAGTTTACAGGGGGTGGGCGGCTACACCTTC.

This sequence joins TRBV30 and TRBJ2-7; D not resolved. Germline CDR1 is GTSNPN and CDR2 is SVGIG (reference sequence). The CDR3 length is 13 residues. V dropped 0 bases and J dropped 3 bases, with 9 bases sitting between them. The CDR3 coding sequence is TGTGCCTGGAGTGTAGGCGACAACTACGAGCAGTACTTC. Residues: CAWSVGDNYEQYF. Drawing the rest from reference TRBV30 and TRBJ2-7, the complete variable domain is SQTIHQWPATLVQPVGSPLSLECTVEGTSNPNLYWYRQAAGRGLQLLFYSVGIGQISSEVPQNLSASRPQDRQFILSSKKLLLSDSGFYLCAWSVGDNYEQYFGPGTRLTVT.

V gene TRBV4-2 combines with J gene TRBJ1-4, with TRBD1 matching over 12 bases. The germline CDR1 and CDR2 sequences are LGHNA and YNFKEQ. The CDR3 consists of 17 residues. Unmatched junction bases numbered 4, after V lost 3 bases and J lost 2 bases. The CDR3 region has the DNA TGTGCCAGCAGCCAGGCGGGACAGGGGGCGACTAATGAAAAACTGTTTTTT. Its protein product is CASSQAGQGATNEKLFF.

This clone was recorded only once. This rearrangement joins TRBV14 to TRBJ1-1; the D is unclear. CDR3 length equals 15 residues. Germline assignment: CDR1 SGHDN and CDR2 FVKESK. V was trimmed by 2 bases and J by 0 bases, leaving 10 bases between them. In DNA form, the CDR3 reads TGTGCCAGCAGCCAAAGTAGCAGCCTGAACACTGAAGCTTTCTTT. It codes for CASSQSSSLNTEAFF.

The chain recombines TRBV19 with TRBJ2-3; TRBD1 agrees at 8 bases. The V segment lost 5 bases and the J segment 2 bases; nucleotides outside the gene matches: 6. This CDR3 contains 15 residues. The germline V gene has CDR1 LNHDA and CDR2 SQIVND (reference sequence). CDR3 nucleotides: TGTGCCAGTAGTTTGACAGGGGAATACACAGATACGCAGTATTTT. Protein: CASSLTGEYTDTQYF.

J is TRBJ1-2 and V is TRBV9; D gene unclear. Germline loops: CDR1 SGDLS, CDR2 YYNGEE. The CDR3 length is 15 residues. Trimming cost V 3 bases and J 5 bases, with 17 bases left between them. Here the CDR3 DNA reads TGTGCCAGCAGCGGAGATGGACGGGGAGCTTATGGCTACACCTTC. Amino acid sequence: CASSGDGRGAYGYTF.

This chain connects TRBV10-3 to TRBJ1-5; TRBD1 aligns across 8 bases. Germline V gene sequence: CDR1 ENHRY, CDR2 SYGVKD. With 3 bases clipped from V and 2 bases from J, the junction kept 9 bases outside the gene matches. The CDR3 loop spans 17 amino acids. CDR3 sequence reads: CAISEGQGWEGNQPQHF. Written as DNA, the CDR3 is TGTGCCATCAGTGAAGGACAGGGATGGGAGGGCAATCAGCCCCAGCATTTT.